The 16 T cell receptor beta chains given below trace back to one sample, sequenced in a study of blood T cell repertoires in COVID-19. The protocol was immunoSEQ multiplex PCR, while the TCRdb copy is restricted to in-frame clones and leaves out a portion. The data show around 210,000 clones, more than 70% seen once. The sample taken for sequencing was PBMCs or T cells enriched from blood (not recorded which). All receptors derive from a woman aged 18-30 years who had recovered from COVID-19.

CDR3 amino acids: CASSVVEQGGYGYTF. The CDR3 nucleotides are TGTGCCAGCAGCGTAGTGGAGCAGGGAGGCTATGGCTACACCTTC. The gene calls are TRBV9 and TRBJ1-2; tentatively, D is TRBD1 (5 bases). There are 15 residues in the CDR3. V lost 0 bases, J lost 4 bases, and 13 bases lay in between. CDR1 and CDR2 from the germline V gene are SGDLS and YYNGEE.

The chain combines TRBV6-7 with TRBJ1-6; 8 positions agree with TRBD1. TRBV6-7 is recorded as an ORF, its role being uncertain. J gave up 7 bases and V 6 bases, and 20 bases lay outside the gene matches. CDR3 length equals 19 residues. CDR3 residues: CASRRLLRLGTGENSPLHF. The CDR3 nucleotides read TGTGCCAGCAGGCGGTTGCTTCGGTTAGGGACAGGCGAGAATTCACCCCTCCACTTT.

The chain recombines TRBV6-6 with TRBJ2-2; D uncertain. The V and J ends lost 5 bases and 4 bases respectively, with 5 bases between them. The germline CDR1 and CDR2 sequences are MNHNY and SVGAGI (reference sequence). This CDR3 has 12 residues. For the CDR3, the DNA is TGTGCCAGCAGTATAGCCACCGGGGAGCTGTTTTTT. It specifies CASSIATGELFF.

The genes are TRBV5-5 and TRBJ2-1; maybe TRBD1 (5 bases). V was cut by 0 bases and J by 16 bases, with 20 bases left in between. CDR1 SGHKS and CDR2 YYEKEE come from the germline V gene (reference sequence). The CDR3 extends over 14 amino acids. The CDR3 DNA is TGTGCCAGCAGCTTGGCTGACAGTTTGGTGAGCCTCTTCTTC. Its protein is CASSLADSLVSLFF.

This clone was detected a few times. This chain uses TRBV7-3 with TRBJ1-2, with D maybe TRBD1 (5 bases). The CDR3 has 13 amino acids. Germline CDR1 and CDR2: SGHTA and FQGTGA. V lost 3 bases, J lost 6 bases, and 11 bases lay in between. CDR3 in amino acids: CASSLDRGDGYTF. The CDR3, as DNA: TGTGCCAGCAGCTTGGATAGGGGCGATGGCTACACCTTC.

V is TRBV2 and J is TRBJ1-1, with D tentatively TRBD1 (6 bases). V gave up 5 bases and J gave up 1 base, with 14 bases separating them. Germline CDR1 and CDR2: SNHLY and FYNNEI. CDR3 length equals 15 residues. As DNA, the CDR3 is TGTGCCAGCAGTCCACACACAGGGAGGAACACTGAAGCTTTCTTT. Amino acid sequence: CASSPHTGRNTEAFF.

The genes are TRBV9 and TRBJ1-1, with D uncertain. CDR3 length: 14 residues. In germline, CDR1 is SGDLS, CDR2 YYNGEE. The ends were cut back, 4 bases at V and 4 bases at J, with 14 bases in the middle. CDR3 protein: CASSPRSVGTEAFF. CDR3 in DNA: TGTGCCAGCAGCCCTCGGAGTGTCGGCACTGAAGCTTTCTTT. The full variable domain, rest sourced from reference TRBV9 and TRBJ1-1, is DSGVTQTPKHLITATGQRVTLRCSPRSGDLSVYWYQQSLDQGLQFLIQYYNGEERAKGNILERFSAQQFPDLHSELNLSSLELGDSALYFCASSPRSVGTEAFFGQGTRLTVV.

The chain links TRBV19 to TRBJ2-6; D is perhaps TRBD1 (6 bases). CDR3 length equals 16 residues. Germline V gene sequence: CDR1 LNHDA, CDR2 SQIVND (reference sequence). Trimming took off 5 bases at V and 0 bases at J, with 11 bases between the two ends. CDR3 DNA sequence: TGTGCCAGTAGTCACAGGGCCTTCTCTGGGGCCAACGTCCTGACTTTC. Its translation: CASSHRAFSGANVLTF.

There are a few counts of this clone. The V and J genes are TRBV27 and TRBJ1-3; a possible D gene is TRBD1 (6 bases). The CDR3 contains 16 residues. CDR1 is MNHEY and CDR2 is SMNVEV in the germline V gene (reference sequence). Trimming pared 5 bases from V and 0 bases from J, leaving 14 bases between. In DNA, the CDR3 is TGTGCCAGCAGTCCTGAACAGGGCTTCTCTGGAAACACCATATATTTT. It specifies CASSPEQGFSGNTIYF.

In its sample, this clone was seen a few times. The chain joins TRBV7-8 to TRBJ1-4; TRBD1 agrees at 12 bases. Trimming removed 5 bases from V and 7 bases from J; junction bases left unmatched: 11. CDR1 is SGHVS, CDR2 FQNEAQ, per germline. The CDR3 is 17 residues long. CDR3 loop: CASSVRDRGLNGEKLFF. CDR3 bases: TGTGCCAGCAGCGTCCGGGACAGGGGGCTTAACGGTGAAAAACTGTTTTTT.

The rearrangement links TRBV5-4 to TRBJ2-3; D is undetermined. Trimming took off 1 base at V and 5 bases at J, with 5 bases between the two ends. The CDR3 loop spans 12 amino acids. In germline, CDR1 is SGHNT, CDR2 YYREEE (reference sequence). The CDR3 DNA is TGTGCCAGCAGCTTGTATTTAGATACGCAGTATTTT. This sequence encodes CASSLYLDTQYF.

The rearrangement joins TRBV2 to TRBJ1-2; no clear D. From germline, CDR1 is SNHLY and CDR2 FYNNEI. CDR3 length equals 14 residues. V lost 2 bases to trimming and J lost 0 bases, with 7 bases between them. CDR3 nucleotides: TGTGCCAGCAGTGAAAGGAGCTCTAACTATGGCTACACCTTC. This translates into CASSERSSNYGYTF.

The chain is built from TRBV7-9 and TRBJ1-6, with D possibly being TRBD1 (6 bases). V was trimmed by 5 bases and J by 6 bases, leaving 14 bases between them. The CDR3 totals 15 residues. Germline CDR1 and CDR2: SEHNR and FQNEAQ (reference sequence). The CDR3 here is CASSQIQGSNSPLHF. The DNA for the CDR3 is TGTGCCAGCAGCCAGATACAGGGTAGTAATTCACCCCTCCACTTT.

This chain uses TRBV7-2 with TRBJ2-3; 8 bases map to TRBD2. The CDR3 runs to 16 residues. The germline V gene encodes CDR1 SGHTA and CDR2 FQGNSA. Trimming took 0 bases from V and 4 from J; bases not matched to a gene: 6. In DNA, the CDR3 is TGTGCCAGCAGCTTAGCCAGCGGGGGAGGGTCAGATACGCAGTATTTT. This sequence encodes CASSLASGGGSDTQYF.

This rearrangement joins TRBV28 to TRBJ1-1; TRBD1 matches at 8 bases. Germline CDR1 is MDHEN and CDR2 is SYDVKM. The CDR3 sequence is 16 residues long. V was pared by 6 bases and J by 4 bases, with 13 bases of the junction left unmatched. The CDR3 DNA follows: TGTGCCAGCAGCCCCCCCCCAGGGGGCTTTTTCACTGAAGCTTTCTTT. Its translation is CASSPPPGGFFTEAFF. Variable domain in full (rest from reference TRBV28 and TRBJ1-1): DVKVTQSSRYLVKRTGEKVFLECVQDMDHENMFWYRQDPGLGLRLIYFSYDVKMKEKGDIPEGYSVSREKKERFSLILESASTNQTSMYLCASSPPPGGFFTEAFFGQGTRLTVV.

The chain joins TRBV5-4 to TRBJ2-2; 7 positions match TRBD2. CDR1 and CDR2 from the germline V gene are SGHNT and YYREEE (reference sequence). This CDR3 comprises 16 residues. Trimming cost V 1 base and J 2 bases; bases outside gene matches: 5. In nucleotides, the CDR3 is TGTGCCAGCAGCTTGAAGGGGACTACAAACACCGGGGAGCTGTTTTTT. Amino acids: CASSLKGTTNTGELFF. Using reference TRBV5-4 and TRBJ2-2 for the parts outside the CDR3, the full variable domain is ETGVTQSPTHLIKTRGQQVTLRCSSQSGHNTVSWYQQALGQGPQFIFQYYREEENGRGNFPPRFSGLQFPNYSSELNVNALELDDSALYLCASSLKGTTNTGELFFGEGSRLTVL.